The 26 T cell receptor beta chains presented below share a single source sample, sequenced in a study of T cell responses to AZD1222 COVID-19 vaccine (dated by TCRdb to the early 2020s). The receptor library was made with the immunoSEQ multiplex PCR assay. TCRdb retrieved this table from immuneACCESS and kept in-frame rearrangements only. Not all clones are present; in checked studies, unresolved V genes account for under half, and no reason is known for the remainder. A total of tens of thousands of clones appear in this sample, roughly 91% of them only once. The ten largest clonotypes hold 22% of the sample. Interpreted using the paper, the time point label stands for: baseline before first vaccination. The sequenced sample was peripheral blood, obtained on day 0 of AZD1222 vaccination. The source is an adult in good health.

The chain couples TRBV24-1 to TRBJ2-3, with TRBD1 matching over 7 bases. The V and J ends lost 3 bases and 2 bases, in that order; junction bases with no gene match: 4. This CDR3 region has 15 residues. Germline lookup yields CDR1 KGHDR and CDR2 SFDVKD. CDR3 protein: CATSDRDRITDTQYF. The CDR3 DNA reads TGTGCCACCAGTGATCGGGACAGAATCACAGATACGCAGTATTTT.

This clone is a singleton in its sample. The chain carries TRBV27 and TRBJ1-1, with 7 bases that match TRBD1. The CDR3 extends over 14 amino acids. Unmatched junction bases numbered 8, after V lost 5 bases and J lost 5 bases. Per germline, CDR1 MNHEY and CDR2 SMNVEV (reference sequence). CDR3 region: CASSQRQGLTEAFF. CDR3 DNA: TGTGCCAGCAGTCAACGACAGGGTTTGACTGAAGCTTTCTTT.

The rearrangement uses TRBV5-1 and TRBJ1-1, with D maybe TRBD1 (6 bases). Germline values: CDR1 SGHRS, CDR2 YFSETQ. The CDR3 loop spans 15 amino acids. Trimming took off 4 bases at V and 1 base at J, with 14 bases between the two ends. Written as DNA, the CDR3 is TGCGCCAGCAGCCTGGCGGACAGTCCGAACACTGAAGCTTTCTTT. Amino acids: CASSLADSPNTEAFF.

Relative to its sample, this clone is large. This chain links TRBV12-3 or TRBV12-4 with TRBJ2-7; D uncertain. V lost 6 bases and J lost 0, with 6 bases in between. This CDR3 is built from 12 residues. CDR3 in DNA: TGTGCCAGCAGCCCGCACTCCTACGAGCAGTACTTC. Protein product: CASSPHSYEQYF.

The V call is TRBV5-1, the J call TRBJ2-7, with a possible D match to TRBD1 (6 bases). Between the trimmed V and J ends, which lost 4 bases and 7 bases, there was a span of 27 bases. Germline assignment: CDR1 SGHRS and CDR2 YFSETQ. The CDR3 covers 17 residues. The CDR3 region is CASSIPLTGGLVGEQYF. CDR3 DNA: TGCGCCAGCAGCATCCCCCTGACAGGCGGCCTCGTGGGTGAGCAGTACTTC.

The V call is TRBV4-1, the J call TRBJ1-2, with D possibly matching TRBD1 (6 bases). Trimming removed 4 bases at V and 1 base at J, with 13 bases between. CDR3 length: 15 amino acids. Per the germline V gene, CDR1 is MGHRA and CDR2 is YSYEKL. CDR3 region: CASSRGTTDNYGYTF. The CDR3 DNA sequence: TGCGCCAGCAGCCGCGGGACAACTGATAACTATGGCTACACCTTC.

This chain links TRBV7-9 with TRBJ1-6; possibly TRBD1 for D (5 bases). The CDR3 spans 13 residues. V was clipped by 1 base and J by 9 bases, with 7 bases between them. Germline V CDR1 and CDR2: SEHNR, FQNEAQ (reference sequence). The CDR3 is CASSLGGSSPLHF. The CDR3 region has the DNA TGTGCCAGCAGCTTAGGGGGGAGTTCACCCCTCCACTTT.

This chain links TRBV4-3 with TRBJ1-1; TRBD1 matches at 9 bases. J was trimmed by 5 bases and V by 4 bases; bases with no gene match: 5. This CDR3 is built from 14 residues. Germline V gene lookup returns CDR1 LGHNA and CDR2 YSLEER. CDR3 amino acids: CASSPDRGGTEAFF. The CDR3 bases are TGCGCCAGCAGCCCAGACAGGGGGGGAACTGAAGCTTTCTTT.

The CDR3 DNA follows: TGTGCCAGTAGTCTCAGACAGGGACTTGGCACTGAAGCTTTCTTT. Residues: CASSLRQGLGTEAFF. V usage is TRBV19 and J usage is TRBJ1-1; TRBD1 matches 7 bases. Per the germline V gene, CDR1 is LNHDA and CDR2 is SQIVND (reference sequence). This CDR3 has 15 residues. The ends lost 5 bases at V and 4 bases at J; junction bases unmatched: 10.

The rearrangement links TRBV3-1 (or the pseudogene TRBV3-2) to TRBJ2-1, with TRBD2 matching 8 bases. V dropped 6 bases and J dropped 3; count of bases not matched to a gene: 7. CDR3 length: 15 amino acids. Germline loops: CDR1 LGHDT, CDR2 YNNKEL (reference sequence). The CDR3 loop reads CASRLTSVDYNEQFF. CDR3 in DNA: TGTGCCAGCAGGTTGACTAGCGTTGACTACAATGAGCAGTTCTTC.

This chain links TRBV28 with TRBJ2-3; TRBD2 matches 9 bases. The germline gives CDR1 MDHEN, CDR2 SYDVKM. The junction had 5 bases not matched to a gene; V was cut back by 6 bases and J by 4 bases. The CDR3 is 14 residues long. CDR3 residues: CASSSGGFSDTQYF. The CDR3 DNA reads as TGTGCCAGCAGCAGCGGGGGGTTCTCAGATACGCAGTATTTT.

This rearrangement joins TRBV7-9 to TRBJ2-7, with D tentatively TRBD1 (5 bases). The CDR3 spans 12 residues. Germline values: CDR1 SEHNR, CDR2 FQNEAQ (reference sequence). The V end lost 5 bases, the J end lost 2 bases, and 7 bases lay between the germline ends. DNA of the CDR3: TGTGCCAGCAGCCAGGACACCTACGAGCAGTACTTC. Amino acid sequence: CASSQDTYEQYF.

The chain couples TRBV4-3 to TRBJ1-5; 8 nucleotides align to TRBD1. The V segment lost 0 bases and the J segment 3 bases; nucleotides outside the gene matches: 7. From germline, CDR1 is LGHNA and CDR2 YSLEER. This CDR3 contains 17 residues. This CDR3 reads CASSQDFTGGYNQPQHF. The CDR3, as DNA: TGCGCCAGCAGCCAAGATTTCACAGGGGGTTACAATCAGCCCCAGCATTTT.

This clone appeared once. The CDR3, as DNA: TGTGCCACCAAGTCCCCCGCTAACTATGGCTACACCTTC. The encoded protein is CATKSPANYGYTF. The chain combines TRBV28 with TRBJ1-2; D is ambiguous. V was pared by 10 bases and J by 0 bases, with 12 bases between. The germline V gene has CDR1 MDHEN and CDR2 SYDVKM. The CDR3 covers 13 residues.

The V call is TRBV6-4, the J call TRBJ1-1; 10 bases are a match to TRBD1. V dropped 6 bases and J dropped 1; count of bases not matched to a gene: 2. The CDR3 length is 14 residues. In germline, CDR1 is MRHNA, CDR2 SNTAGT. CDR3 sequence (DNA): TGTGCCAGCAGAAGGGACAGGGGGAACACTGAAGCTTTCTTT. Its translation is CASRRDRGNTEAFF.

The V call is TRBV14, the J call TRBJ2-3, with D maybe TRBD2 (6 bases). This CDR3 is 12 amino acids long. Trimming shortened V by 10 bases and J by 5 bases, and 13 bases separated the two germline ends. Germline V gene lookup returns CDR1 SGHDN and CDR2 FVKESK. CDR3 sequence (DNA): TGTGCCACCGGGACTGCGGGAGATACGCAGTATTTT. Its protein product is CATGTAGDTQYF. Supplemented by reference TRBV14 and TRBJ2-3, the full variable domain reads EAGVTQFPSHSVIEKGQTVTLRCDPISGHDNLYWYRRVMGKEIKFLLHFVKESKQDESGMPNNRFLAERTGGTYSTLKVQPAELEDSGVYFCATGTAGDTQYFGPGTRLTVL.

This chain connects TRBV3-1 (or the pseudogene TRBV3-2) to TRBJ2-1; 7 nucleotides match TRBD1. There are 17 residues in the CDR3. Per germline, CDR1 LGHDT and CDR2 YNNKEL (reference sequence). Trimming took 4 bases from V and 1 from J; bases not matched to a gene: 10. CDR3 coding DNA: TGTGCCAGCAGCCCAGACCAGAGACAGGGTTCCTACAATGAGCAGTTCTTC. Residues: CASSPDQRQGSYNEQFF.

The V gene is TRBV18, the J gene TRBJ2-7; perhaps TRBD1 as D (5 bases). The CDR3 has 14 amino acids. The V gene lost 0 bases and the J gene lost 2 bases, with 8 bases spanning the gap. CDR1 is KGHSH and CDR2 is LQKENI in the germline V gene. For the CDR3, the DNA is TGTGCCAGCTCACCACCCAGGGCTCCCTACGAGCAGTACTTC. Protein product: CASSPPRAPYEQYF.

The chain joins TRBV6-6 to TRBJ2-1, with D possibly TRBD1 on 5 matching bases. The germline V gene encodes CDR1 MNHNY and CDR2 SVGAGI (reference sequence). This CDR3 has 14 residues. Trimming pared 7 bases from V and 2 bases from J, leaving 12 bases between. The CDR3 sequence is CASTDSATYNEQFF. Written as DNA, the CDR3 is TGTGCCAGCACTGACAGCGCCACCTACAATGAGCAGTTCTTC.

This clone has just one count. The rearrangement links TRBV2 to TRBJ1-2; TRBD1 is a possible D gene (6 bases). CDR3 length equals 13 residues. V lost 8 bases to trimming and J lost 4 bases, with 14 bases between them. Germline loops: CDR1 SNHLY, CDR2 FYNNEI. The DNA of the CDR3 is TGTGCCAGCTTGGAACAGGGCGGCTATGGCTACACCTTC. Its protein product is CASLEQGGYGYTF.

The chain links TRBV10-3 to TRBJ2-3; D unclear. The V end lost 3 bases, the J end lost 3 bases, and 10 bases lay between the germline ends. Germline V gene data show CDR1 as ENHRY and CDR2 as SYGVKD. The CDR3 contains 14 residues. This CDR3 reads CAISEGQATDTQYF. The CDR3 region has the DNA TGTGCCATCAGTGAAGGGCAGGCAACAGATACGCAGTATTTT.

This clone occurred once. The rearrangement uses TRBV6-6 and TRBJ1-4; tentatively, D is TRBD1 (5 bases). Trimming pared 0 bases from V and 7 bases from J, leaving 15 bases between. This CDR3 region has 16 residues. CDR1 and CDR2 from the germline V gene are MNHNY and SVGAGI (reference sequence). DNA for the CDR3: TGTGCCAGCAGTTACTCGAAAGGGGAATTGGGTGAAAAACTGTTTTTT. The encoded protein is CASSYSKGELGEKLFF.

The chain joins TRBV27 to TRBJ1-2; 10 bases agree with TRBD1. The V gene's germline CDR1 is MNHEY and CDR2 SMNVEV (reference sequence). The junction had 6 bases not matched to a gene; V was cut back by 1 base and J by 7 bases. The CDR3 runs 15 residues. In nucleotides, the CDR3 is TGTGCCAGCAGTTTATGGGGACAGGGGAGGGGTGGCTACACCTTC. Its translation is CASSLWGQGRGGYTF.

The sample holds one count of this clone. The gene calls are TRBV5-1 and TRBJ2-2; D perhaps matches TRBD1 (6 bases). There are 17 residues in the CDR3. Deletions cut 1 base from V and 3 bases from J, with 16 bases between. Germline CDR1 reads SGHRS; CDR2 reads YFSETQ. CDR3 sequence reads: CASSLQIYRADTGELFF. The DNA of the CDR3 is TGCGCCAGCAGCTTGCAGATCTACAGGGCCGACACCGGGGAGCTGTTTTTT. Combining the CDR3 with reference TRBV5-1 and TRBJ2-2 gives the whole variable domain KAGVTQTPRYLIKTRGQQVTLSCSPISGHRSVSWYQQTPGQGLQFLFEYFSETQRNKGNFPGRFSGRQFSNSRSEMNVSTLELGDSALYLCASSLQIYRADTGELFFGEGSRLTVL.

This clone was detected only once. The rearrangement joins TRBV11-2 to TRBJ1-2, with TRBD1 matching 7 bases. V gave up 4 bases and J gave up 4 bases; unmatched junction bases: 9. Germline CDR1 is SGHAT and CDR2 is FQNNGV. The CDR3 sequence is 15 residues long. This chain's CDR3 is CASSSHGQATYGYTF. CDR3 DNA sequence: TGTGCCAGCAGCTCTCACGGACAGGCGACCTATGGCTACACCTTC.

The V gene is TRBV4-2, the J gene TRBJ1-1; 7 bases agree with TRBD1. This CDR3 spans 17 amino acids. Per germline, CDR1 LGHNA and CDR2 YNFKEQ. V was clipped by 4 bases and J by 0 bases; unmatched bases: 11. CDR3 bases: TGTGCCAGCAGCCCTATTAATAGGGGACAGATGAACACTGAAGCTTTCTTT. This encodes CASSPINRGQMNTEAFF.